This TCR beta chain was sequenced in a study of monozygotic twins with inflammatory bowel disease. Whole-study results and caveats: Between concordant and discordant twins, repertoire similarity failed to differ, a result that limited power may explain. IBD patients shared fewer clonotypes with others than healthy twins, especially with disease activity.

TCRalpha and TCRbeta cDNA was put through two nested PCRs of roughly 16 and 10 cycles. TCRdb re-called the 5' RACE reads; every CDR3 protein appears as one record, without DNA. The sample holds fewer than 550,000 distinct CDR3 sequences. With regard to this clonotype: Its antigen is still unknown.

The CDR3 extends over 15 amino acids. CDR1 is MNHEY and CDR2 is SVGEGT in the germline V gene. The sequencing sample was made of blood. The rearrangement links TRBV6-2 or TRBV6-3 to TRBJ2-3. This clonotype was sampled from a human donor with ulcerative colitis or Crohn's disease, or a healthy co-twin of an affected twin (not recorded which). CDR3: CASSSNKFSTDTQYF.